These 27 T cell receptor beta chains were all obtained from the same sample, sequenced in a study of T-cell reconstitution after alpha-beta-depleted transplantation in children. For TCRbeta, the library was prepared with unique molecular identifiers. TCRdb reprocessed the PCR reads via MiXCR and lists one record per CDR3 protein. Here the sample spans 750,000 to 950,000 distinct CDR3 sequences, roughly 16% being singletons. This material consisted of PBMCs, mostly from graft donor cells, taken 360 days after TCRalphabeta/CD19-depleted stem cell transplant. These receptors originate from a male patient aged 5 to 17 who had a stem cell transplant for acute lymphoblastic leukemia, so the T cells may come from the graft donor.

This chain uses TRBV6-5 with TRBJ1-1; D is ambiguous. The CDR3 length is 15 residues. Germline V gives CDR1 MNHEY, CDR2 SVGAGI. Trimming stripped 0 bases from V and 4 bases from J, with 12 bases between. The CDR3 DNA follows: TGTGCCAGCAGTTACTCACCCCTGTTGACCACTGAAGCTTTCTTT. It translates to CASSYSPLLTTEAFF.

This chain links TRBV11-1 with TRBJ2-5; 9 bases fit TRBD2. The CDR3 has 15 amino acids. Germline CDR1 reads SGHAT; CDR2 reads FQDESV (reference sequence). The V and J ends lost 2 bases and 6 bases, in that order; junction bases with no gene match: 7. The CDR3 region is CASSLLGTSLQTQYF. The DNA of the CDR3 is TGTGCCAGCAGCTTACTTGGGACTAGCCTACAGACCCAGTACTTC. The full variable domain, its missing parts supplied by reference TRBV11-1 and TRBJ2-5, is EAEVAQSPRYKITEKSQAVAFWCDPISGHATLYWYRQILGQGPELLVQFQDESVVDDSQLPKDRFSAERLKGVDSTLKIQPAELGDSAMYLCASSLLGTSLQTQYFGPGTRLLVL.

The J gene is TRBJ2-3, the V gene TRBV5-1; a weak D match, TRBD2 (6 bases). The CDR3 contains 16 residues. V was trimmed by 0 bases and J by 2 bases, leaving 13 bases between them. Germline V CDR1 and CDR2: SGHRS, YFSETQ. The CDR3 loop reads CASSLARGLYTDTQYF. DNA of the CDR3: TGCGCCAGCAGCTTGGCGAGGGGACTCTACACAGATACGCAGTATTTT. Full variable domain (remainder filled in from reference TRBV5-1 and TRBJ2-3): KAGVTQTPRYLIKTRGQQVTLSCSPISGHRSVSWYQQTPGQGLQFLFEYFSETQRNKGNFPGRFSGRQFSNSRSEMNVSTLELGDSALYLCASSLARGLYTDTQYFGPGTRLTVL.

This clonotype came up a few times. The chain has TRBV25-1 and TRBJ2-4; 12 nucleotides match TRBD2. J lost 4 bases, V lost 4 bases, and 17 bases had no gene match. The CDR3 runs to 20 residues. The germline CDR1 and CDR2 sequences are MGHDK and SYGVNS. CDR3 coding DNA: TGTGCCAGCAGTGGAACCGGGACTAGCGGGCGGGAGTCACCTAAAAACATTCAGTACTTC. Translating it yields CASSGTGTSGRESPKNIQYF.

This clonotype was found a few times. The rearrangement joins TRBV27 to TRBJ2-1; no definite D call. V dropped 6 bases and J dropped 4 bases, with 13 bases sitting between them. Germline V gene lookup returns CDR1 MNHEY and CDR2 SMNVEV (reference sequence). The CDR3 is 14 amino acids. CDR3 coding DNA: TGTGCCAGCAGAGTGACACTACAATACAATGAGCAGTTCTTC. Amino acid sequence: CASRVTLQYNEQFF.

The genes are TRBV12-3 or TRBV12-4 and TRBJ2-7, with 9 bases fitting TRBD1. The length of the CDR3 is 17 residues. The ends lost 1 base at V and 4 bases at J; junction bases unmatched: 11. The CDR3 sequence is CASSLVLWAGQGYEQYF. The CDR3 DNA follows: TGTGCCAGCAGTTTAGTCCTGTGGGCGGGACAGGGTTACGAGCAGTACTTC.

The rearrangement joins TRBV12-3 or TRBV12-4 to TRBJ1-6; tentative D call: TRBD1 (5 bases). This CDR3 has 16 amino acids. Between the trimmed V and J ends, which lost 5 bases and 2 bases, there was a span of 13 bases. In DNA form, the CDR3 reads TGTGCCAGCAGTCAAGTGGGGGTTGCCTATAATTCACCCCTCCACTTT. Translating gives CASSQVGVAYNSPLHF.

The chain recombines TRBV5-1 with TRBJ2-1; 8 bases fit TRBD2. CDR3 length: 14 amino acids. V lost 9 bases, J lost 3 bases, and 8 bases stayed unmatched. From germline, CDR1 is SGHRS and CDR2 YFSETQ. Here the CDR3 reads CATSFGTSYNEQFF. The CDR3 nucleotides are TGCGCCACAAGCTTCGGGACTAGCTACAATGAGCAGTTCTTC.

This clonotype turned up a few times. This chain joins TRBV5-1 and TRBJ2-1, with 12 bases matching TRBD2. The CDR3 consists of 16 residues. The ends lost 4 bases at V and 8 bases at J; junction bases unmatched: 10. Germline V lookup: CDR1 SGHRS, CDR2 YFSETQ. CDR3 in amino acids: CASSNRETSGSHEQFF. CDR3 nucleotide sequence: TGCGCCAGCAGCAATAGGGAGACTAGCGGGAGTCATGAGCAGTTCTTC.

This clonotype was detected a few times. This sequence joins TRBV7-3 and TRBJ2-7; no definite D call. CDR1 SGHTA and CDR2 FQGTGA come from the germline V gene. CDR3 size: 12 residues. The V end lost 4 bases, the J end lost 6 bases, and 10 bases lay between the germline ends. The CDR3 loop reads CASSSTSFEQYF. For the CDR3, the DNA is TGTGCCAGCAGCTCTACGAGTTTCGAGCAGTACTTC.

The chain has TRBV12-3 or TRBV12-4 and TRBJ2-3; D gene ambiguous. The CDR3 consists of 15 residues. Trimming cost V 3 bases and J 5 bases, with 15 bases left between them. CDR3 coding DNA: TGTGCCAGCAGTTTTGGAGACTCCCGCGGAGATACGCAGTATTTT. Encoded protein: CASSFGDSRGDTQYF.

This clonotype was detected a few times. This sequence joins TRBV4-1 and TRBJ2-1, with TRBD2 matching over 9 bases. This CDR3 has 14 amino acids. Losses at the gene ends were 6 bases for V and 6 bases for J; bases not matched to a gene: 6. Germline CDR1 MGHRA, CDR2 YSYEKL. The CDR3 DNA sequence: TGCGCCAGCAGAATCGGACTAGCGACCAATGAGCAGTTCTTC. Translated, it gives CASRIGLATNEQFF.

The J gene is TRBJ1-2, the V gene TRBV27; TRBD1 aligns across 9 bases. Germline V lookup: CDR1 MNHEY, CDR2 SMNVEV (reference sequence). Trimming took 6 bases from V and 5 from J; bases not matched to a gene: 7. The CDR3 runs 14 residues. The DNA for the CDR3 is TGTGCCAGCAGGTCGACAGGGGGAGGGTATGGCTACACCTTC. Amino acids: CASRSTGGGYGYTF.

J is TRBJ2-5 and V is TRBV20-1; TRBD1 might be the D (5 bases). Trimming cost V 3 bases and J 3 bases, with 14 bases left between them. The CDR3 is 14 residues long. The germline V gene encodes CDR1 DFQATT and CDR2 SNEGSKA (reference sequence). This CDR3 reads CSARHPGRKETQYF. In DNA, the CDR3 is TGCAGTGCTAGGCATCCAGGGCGCAAAGAGACCCAGTACTTC.

The V and J genes are TRBV20-1 and TRBJ2-2; TRBD1 aligns across 9 bases. Trimming removed 0 bases from V and 3 bases from J; junction bases left unmatched: 11. CDR3 length: 18 amino acids. Germline assignment: CDR1 DFQATT and CDR2 SNEGSKA (reference sequence). The CDR3 loop is CSARDYPRDRAYTGELFF. As DNA, the CDR3 is TGCAGTGCTAGAGACTACCCCCGGGACAGGGCTTACACCGGGGAGCTGTTTTTT.

The genes are TRBV2 and TRBJ2-5, with a weak D call TRBD1 (6 bases). Germline lookup yields CDR1 SNHLY and CDR2 FYNNEI. Trimming left V 7 bases short and J 2 bases short, with 11 bases between. The CDR3 extends over 13 amino acids. CDR3 sequence reads: CASKRGNQETQYF. CDR3 coding DNA: TGTGCCAGCAAAAGGGGGAATCAAGAGACCCAGTACTTC.

The gene calls are TRBV11-2 and TRBJ2-2; a possible D gene is TRBD2 (6 bases). CDR3 length: 17 residues. Germline V gene data show CDR1 as SGHAT and CDR2 as FQNNGV. Deletions cut 3 bases from V and 0 bases from J, with 14 bases between. The CDR3 sequence is CASSLGSGTPNTGELFF. In nucleotides, the CDR3 is TGTGCCAGCAGCTTGGGGTCCGGGACTCCGAACACCGGGGAGCTGTTTTTT.

This clonotype was detected only a few times. The chain joins TRBV7-3 to TRBJ1-1, with D possibly TRBD1 on 5 matching bases. In germline, CDR1 is SGHTA, CDR2 FQGTGA. CDR3 length: 13 residues. Deletions cut 2 bases from V and 7 bases from J, with 11 bases between. Written as DNA, the CDR3 is TGTGCCAGCAGCTTACAGGGCGGACTTGAAGCTTTCTTT. Its protein is CASSLQGGLEAFF.

This clonotype was seen a handful of times. The V and J genes are TRBV7-2 and TRBJ2-1; TRBD1 aligns across 7 bases. CDR3 size: 17 residues. Germline CDR1 SGHTA, CDR2 FQGNSA. J was trimmed by 13 bases and V by 5 bases; bases with no gene match: 23. CDR3 DNA: TGTGCCAGCAGCCAACGGGCCAGGATGTTTGCAGGGGGTTTTCAGTTCTTC. Protein sequence: CASSQRARMFAGGFQFF.

CDR3 residues: CASTLDRYYEQYF. The CDR3 DNA reads TGTGCCAGCACCTTGGATCGTTACTACGAGCAGTACTTC. This rearrangement joins TRBV6-2 or TRBV6-3 to TRBJ2-7; D is unclear. The CDR3 spans 13 residues. V was trimmed by 7 bases and J by 3 bases, leaving 13 bases between them. Germline V lookup: CDR1 MNHEY, CDR2 SVGEGT.

The gene calls are TRBV5-1 and TRBJ2-7; D gene ambiguous. This CDR3 contains 15 residues. V lost 7 bases and J 1 base, leaving 18 bases between the germline ends. Germline V gene sequence: CDR1 SGHRS, CDR2 YFSETQ. CDR3 sequence: CASASTGSGSYEQYF. The CDR3 nucleotides are TGCGCCAGCGCCTCCACCGGCAGTGGATCCTACGAGCAGTACTTC.

The J gene is TRBJ2-1, the V gene TRBV7-2, with a possible D match to TRBD2 (6 bases). The CDR3 is made up of 14 amino acids. Looked up from germline, CDR1 is SGHTA and CDR2 is FQGNSA. Trimming pared 4 bases from V and 6 bases from J, leaving 13 bases between. The CDR3 here is CASSSPGTGNEQFF. The DNA of the CDR3 is TGTGCCAGCAGCTCGCCCGGGACTGGCAATGAGCAGTTCTTC. The variable domain in full, with the rest retrieved from reference TRBV7-2 and TRBJ2-1, is GAGVSQSPSNKVTEKGKDVELRCDPISGHTALYWYRQSLGQGLEFLIYFQGNSAPDKSGLPSDRFSAERTGGSVSTLTIQRTQQEDSAVYLCASSSPGTGNEQFFGPGTRLTVL.

The chain uses TRBV12-3 or TRBV12-4 and TRBJ1-2; 8 bases line up with TRBD1. The CDR3 is 15 amino acids. Unmatched junction bases numbered 7, after V lost 2 bases and J lost 5 bases. The CDR3 loop is CASSLRTGKGYGYTF. The CDR3 DNA reads as TGTGCCAGCAGTTTAAGGACAGGGAAAGGTTATGGCTACACCTTC.

This clonotype was counted at least ten times. This chain connects TRBV5-1 to TRBJ1-1; TRBD1 agrees at 8 bases. After removal of 0 bases from V and 5 bases from J, the junction contained 3 bases not matched to a gene. Germline V gives CDR1 SGHRS, CDR2 YFSETQ. CDR3 length: 14 residues. CDR3 residues: CASSLGTGSTEAFF. CDR3 sequence (DNA): TGCGCCAGCAGCTTGGGGACAGGGTCTACTGAAGCTTTCTTT. Variable domain in full (rest from reference TRBV5-1 and TRBJ1-1): KAGVTQTPRYLIKTRGQQVTLSCSPISGHRSVSWYQQTPGQGLQFLFEYFSETQRNKGNFPGRFSGRQFSNSRSEMNVSTLELGDSALYLCASSLGTGSTEAFFGQGTRLTVV.

The chain joins TRBV29-1 to TRBJ2-2; D might be TRBD2 (6 bases). This CDR3 has 17 amino acids. Germline values: CDR1 SQVTM, CDR2 ANQGSEA. The V end was cut by 0 bases, the J end by 0 bases, with 14 bases between. The CDR3 here is CSVEDLRGATNTGELFF. The CDR3 DNA reads as TGCAGCGTTGAAGATCTCCGCGGGGCCACGAACACCGGGGAGCTGTTTTTT.

This clonotype was seen a few times. The chain carries TRBV27 and TRBJ2-7, with a possible D match to TRBD2 (6 bases). CDR1 is MNHEY, CDR2 SMNVEV, per germline (reference sequence). The CDR3 totals 14 residues. The V gene lost 3 bases and the J gene lost 4 bases, with 13 bases spanning the gap. CDR3 coding DNA: TGTGCCAGCAGTTTGCGGGGTCTTATATACGAGCAGTACTTC. Amino acids: CASSLRGLIYEQYF.

V gene TRBV29-1 combines with J gene TRBJ1-6; D not certain. Germline values: CDR1 SQVTM, CDR2 ANQGSEA. CDR3 size: 13 residues. V lost 6 bases to trimming and J lost 7 bases, with 13 bases between them. The CDR3: CSVSETRNSPLHF. CDR3 nucleotide sequence: TGCAGCGTCTCGGAGACCCGGAATTCACCCCTCCACTTT.